This T cell receptor beta chain was sequenced during a study of T-cell reconstitution after alpha-beta-depleted transplantation in children. This clonotype was recorded once. Its cognate antigen is unknown. General study results and limits: Expanded graft clones numbering several hundred reportedly gave rise to alpha-beta T cells about two months after transplant. Newly made T cells mostly supplied T-cell counts and diversity one year after transplant.

CDR1 and CDR2 (germline): MNHNS, SASEGT. The ends lost 8 bases at V and 7 bases at J; junction bases unmatched: 10. The CDR3 runs 15 residues. Unique molecular identifiers were used to barcode this TCRbeta library. TCRdb re-derived calls from the PCR reads in MiXCR, one entry per CDR3 protein. Of about 980,000 distinct CDR3 sequences listed, roughly 29% were seen once; the top ten hold roughly 30%. The genes are TRBV6-1 and TRBJ2-1; 11 bases fit TRBD2. The source was PBMCs, mostly from graft donor cells, collected 360 days after TCRalphabeta/CD19-depleted stem cell transplant. The sequence was obtained from a boy younger than two who had a stem cell transplant for SCID, so the T cells may come from the graft donor. The DNA of the CDR3 is TGTGCCAGCGGGGGAATAGCGGGGGGGCGGAATGAGCAGTTCTTC. As protein: CASGGIAGGRNEQFF.